This T cell receptor beta chain stems from a study of T cells in Graves' hyperthyroidism and ophthalmopathy. The CDR3 regions of TCR beta were amplified from RNA transcripts. An initial round of RT-PCR targeting the TCR CDR3 relied on the HTBI primer set. TCRdb ran MiXCR on the multiplex PCR reads and lists one entry per CDR3 protein. The sample includes a few hundred thousand distinct CDR3 sequences, 13% to 15% of them seen just once. There are many counts of this clonotype. The sequence derives from a woman in her 30s with Graves' ophthalmopathy. The sequenced material came from blood.

CDR3 coding DNA: TGTGCCAGCAACCGAGACCAGGGTTTTGGAACTGAAGCTTTCTTT. It yields the protein CASNRDQGFGTEAFF. This chain links TRBV7-9 with TRBJ1-1; D may be TRBD1 (5 bases). Germline CDR1 and CDR2: SEHNR and FQNEAQ (reference sequence). The CDR3 is 15 amino acids. V gave up 7 bases and J gave up 5 bases, with 20 bases separating them.